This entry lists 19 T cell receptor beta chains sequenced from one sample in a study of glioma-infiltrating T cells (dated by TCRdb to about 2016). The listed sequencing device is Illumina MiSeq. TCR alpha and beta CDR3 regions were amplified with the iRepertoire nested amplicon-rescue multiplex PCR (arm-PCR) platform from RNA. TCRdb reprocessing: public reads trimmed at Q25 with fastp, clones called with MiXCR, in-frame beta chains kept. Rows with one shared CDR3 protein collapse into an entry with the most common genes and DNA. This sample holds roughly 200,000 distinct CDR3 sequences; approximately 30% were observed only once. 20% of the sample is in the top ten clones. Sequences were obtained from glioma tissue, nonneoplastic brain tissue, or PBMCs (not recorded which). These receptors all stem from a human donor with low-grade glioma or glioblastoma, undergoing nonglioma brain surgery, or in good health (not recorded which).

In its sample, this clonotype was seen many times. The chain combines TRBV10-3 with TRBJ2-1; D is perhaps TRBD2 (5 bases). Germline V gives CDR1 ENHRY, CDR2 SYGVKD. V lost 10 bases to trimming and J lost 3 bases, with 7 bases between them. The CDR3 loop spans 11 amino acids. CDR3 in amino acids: CATGLYNEQFF. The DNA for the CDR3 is TGTGCCACCGGACTCTACAATGAGCAGTTCTTC.

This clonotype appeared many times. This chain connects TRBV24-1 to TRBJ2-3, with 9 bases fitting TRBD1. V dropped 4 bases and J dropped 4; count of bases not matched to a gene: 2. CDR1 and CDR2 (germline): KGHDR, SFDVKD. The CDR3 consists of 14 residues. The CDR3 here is CATSETGGADTQYF. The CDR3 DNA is TGTGCCACCAGTGAAACAGGGGGCGCAGATACGCAGTATTTT.

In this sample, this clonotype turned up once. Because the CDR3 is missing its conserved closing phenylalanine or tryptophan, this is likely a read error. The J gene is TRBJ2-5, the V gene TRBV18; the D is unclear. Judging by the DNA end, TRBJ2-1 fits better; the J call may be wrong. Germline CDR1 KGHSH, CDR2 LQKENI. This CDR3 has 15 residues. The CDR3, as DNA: TGTGCCAGCTCACCACCGAAGTTGGAATACAATGAGCAGTTCCTC. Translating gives CASSPPKLEYNEQFL.

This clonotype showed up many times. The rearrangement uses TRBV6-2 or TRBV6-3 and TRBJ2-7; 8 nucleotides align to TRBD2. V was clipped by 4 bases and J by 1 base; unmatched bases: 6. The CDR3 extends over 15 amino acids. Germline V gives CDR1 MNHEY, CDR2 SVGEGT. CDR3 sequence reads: CASSSRRGGSYEQYF. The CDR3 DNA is TGTGCCAGCAGTTCGCGTCGGGGGGGATCCTACGAGCAGTACTTC.

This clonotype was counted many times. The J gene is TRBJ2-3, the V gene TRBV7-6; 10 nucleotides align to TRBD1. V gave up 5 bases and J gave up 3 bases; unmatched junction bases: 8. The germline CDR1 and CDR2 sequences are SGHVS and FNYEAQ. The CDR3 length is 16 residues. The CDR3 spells CASSLTTGGLTDTQYF. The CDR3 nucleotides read TGTGCCAGCAGCCTCACGACAGGGGGCTTGACAGATACGCAGTATTTT.

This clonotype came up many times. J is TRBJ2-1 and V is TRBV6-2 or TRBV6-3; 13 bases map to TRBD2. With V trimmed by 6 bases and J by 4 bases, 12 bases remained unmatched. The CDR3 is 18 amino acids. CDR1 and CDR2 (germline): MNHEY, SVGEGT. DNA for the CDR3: TGTGCCAGCAGGAAGCCTACGAAGACTAGCGGGAGGTACAATGAGCAGTTCTTC. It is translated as CASRKPTKTSGRYNEQFF.

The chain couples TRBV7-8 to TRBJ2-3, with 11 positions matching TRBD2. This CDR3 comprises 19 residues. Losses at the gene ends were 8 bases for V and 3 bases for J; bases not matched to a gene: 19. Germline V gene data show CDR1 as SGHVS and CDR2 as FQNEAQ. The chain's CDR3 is CASGQRQGVAGGPTDTQYF. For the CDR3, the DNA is TGTGCCAGCGGCCAAAGACAGGGGGTAGCGGGAGGGCCGACAGATACGCAGTATTTT.

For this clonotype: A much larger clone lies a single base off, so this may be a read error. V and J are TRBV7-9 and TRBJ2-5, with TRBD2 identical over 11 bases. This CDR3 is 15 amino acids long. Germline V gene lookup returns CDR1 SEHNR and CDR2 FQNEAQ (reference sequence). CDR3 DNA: TGTGCCAGCACCCGACTAGCGGGAACGCAAGAGGCCCAGTACTTC. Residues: CASTRLAGTQEAQYF.

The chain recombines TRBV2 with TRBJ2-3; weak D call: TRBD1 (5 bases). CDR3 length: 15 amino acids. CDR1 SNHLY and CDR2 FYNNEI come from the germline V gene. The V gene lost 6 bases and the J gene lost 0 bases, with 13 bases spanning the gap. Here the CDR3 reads CASSATVVSTDTQYF. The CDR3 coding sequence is TGTGCCAGCAGCGCGACAGTTGTTAGCACAGATACGCAGTATTTT.

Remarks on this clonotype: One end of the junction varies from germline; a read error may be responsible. CDR3 sequence: CASILTSASSYNEQFF. The CDR3 DNA is TGCGCCAGCATTTTAACTAGCGCCAGCTCCTACAATGAGCAGTTCTTC. The chain is built from TRBV7-2 and TRBJ2-1, with 7 bases matching TRBD2. Germline V lookup: CDR1 SGHTA, CDR2 FQGNSA. The CDR3 is 16 residues long.

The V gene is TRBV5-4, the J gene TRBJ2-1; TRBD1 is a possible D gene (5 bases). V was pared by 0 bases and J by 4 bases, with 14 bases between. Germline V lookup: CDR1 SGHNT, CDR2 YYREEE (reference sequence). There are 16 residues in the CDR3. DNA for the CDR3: TGTGCCAGCAGCTTGGATGTGGCAGGGATATACAATGAGCAGTTCTTC. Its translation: CASSLDVAGIYNEQFF. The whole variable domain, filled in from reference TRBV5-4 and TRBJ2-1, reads ETGVTQSPTHLIKTRGQQVTLRCSSQSGHNTVSWYQQALGQGPQFIFQYYREEENGRGNFPPRFSGLQFPNYSSELNVNALELDDSALYLCASSLDVAGIYNEQFFGPGTRLTVL.

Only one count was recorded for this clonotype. CDR3 DNA: TGCAGTGCTGCCCCGGGACTAAAGGGAGTTACGAAGCAGTTCTTC. Translating gives CSAAPGLKGVTKQFF. The chain couples TRBV20-1 to TRBJ2-1; 7 nucleotides align to TRBD2. The V and J ends lost 5 bases and 11 bases, in that order; junction bases with no gene match: 18. CDR1 is DFQATT, CDR2 SNEGSKA, per germline (reference sequence). This CDR3 has 15 residues.

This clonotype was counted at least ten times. The CDR3 bases are TGTGCCAGCAGTGTGCAAAGAGGAACCTACAATGAGCAGTTCTTC. Translating it yields CASSVQRGTYNEQFF. The rearrangement links TRBV28 to TRBJ2-1; no firm D call. V was pared by 5 bases and J by 2 bases, with 13 bases between. Germline V gene lookup returns CDR1 MDHEN and CDR2 SYDVKM. This CDR3 is 15 amino acids long.

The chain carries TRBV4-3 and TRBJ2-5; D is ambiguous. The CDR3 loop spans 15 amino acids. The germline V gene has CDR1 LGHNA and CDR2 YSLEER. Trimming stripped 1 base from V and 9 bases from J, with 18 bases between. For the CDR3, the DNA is TGCGCCAGCAGCCAAGGCTTCGACGGACGACTGTCCCAGTACTTC. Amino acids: CASSQGFDGRLSQYF.

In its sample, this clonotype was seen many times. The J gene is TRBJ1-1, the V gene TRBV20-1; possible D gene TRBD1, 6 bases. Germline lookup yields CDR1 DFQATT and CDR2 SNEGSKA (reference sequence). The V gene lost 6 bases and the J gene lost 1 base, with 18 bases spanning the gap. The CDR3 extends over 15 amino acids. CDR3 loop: CSASMWGQPNTEAFF. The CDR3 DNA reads TGCAGTGCGTCTATGTGGGGACAACCGAACACTGAAGCTTTCTTT.

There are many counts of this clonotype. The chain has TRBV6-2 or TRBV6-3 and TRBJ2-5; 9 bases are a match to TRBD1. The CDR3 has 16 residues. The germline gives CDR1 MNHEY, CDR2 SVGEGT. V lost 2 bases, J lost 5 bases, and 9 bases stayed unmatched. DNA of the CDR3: TGTGCCAGCAGTTACGGTGGTACAGGGGGCAGGGAGACCCAGTACTTC. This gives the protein CASSYGGTGGRETQYF.

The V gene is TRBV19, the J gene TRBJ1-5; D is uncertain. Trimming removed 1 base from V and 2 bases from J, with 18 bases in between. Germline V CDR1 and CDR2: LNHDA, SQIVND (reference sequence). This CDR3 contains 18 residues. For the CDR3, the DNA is TGTGCCAGTAGTATAGTGTTACGGGTCGCTAACGGCAATCAGCCCCAGCATTTT. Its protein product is CASSIVLRVANGNQPQHF. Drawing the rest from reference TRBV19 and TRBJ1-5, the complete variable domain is DGGITQSPKYLFRKEGQNVTLSCEQNLNHDAMYWYRQDPGQGLRLIYYSQIVNDFQKGDIAEGYSVSREKKESFPLTVTSAQKNPTAFYLCASSIVLRVANGNQPQHFGDGTRLSIL.

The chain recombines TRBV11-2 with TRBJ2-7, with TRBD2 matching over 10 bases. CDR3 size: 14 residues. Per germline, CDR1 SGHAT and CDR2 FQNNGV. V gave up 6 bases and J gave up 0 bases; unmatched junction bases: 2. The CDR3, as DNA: TGTGCCAGCAGGTCTAGCGGGAGCTCCTACGAGCAGTACTTC. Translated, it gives CASRSSGSSYEQYF.

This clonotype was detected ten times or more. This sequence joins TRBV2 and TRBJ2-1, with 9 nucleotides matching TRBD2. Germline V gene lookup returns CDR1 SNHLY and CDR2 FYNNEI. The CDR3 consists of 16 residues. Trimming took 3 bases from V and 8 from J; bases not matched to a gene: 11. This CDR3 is CASSDLAGRYDDEQFF. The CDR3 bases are TGTGCCAGCAGTGACCTAGCGGGACGGTACGACGATGAGCAGTTCTTC.